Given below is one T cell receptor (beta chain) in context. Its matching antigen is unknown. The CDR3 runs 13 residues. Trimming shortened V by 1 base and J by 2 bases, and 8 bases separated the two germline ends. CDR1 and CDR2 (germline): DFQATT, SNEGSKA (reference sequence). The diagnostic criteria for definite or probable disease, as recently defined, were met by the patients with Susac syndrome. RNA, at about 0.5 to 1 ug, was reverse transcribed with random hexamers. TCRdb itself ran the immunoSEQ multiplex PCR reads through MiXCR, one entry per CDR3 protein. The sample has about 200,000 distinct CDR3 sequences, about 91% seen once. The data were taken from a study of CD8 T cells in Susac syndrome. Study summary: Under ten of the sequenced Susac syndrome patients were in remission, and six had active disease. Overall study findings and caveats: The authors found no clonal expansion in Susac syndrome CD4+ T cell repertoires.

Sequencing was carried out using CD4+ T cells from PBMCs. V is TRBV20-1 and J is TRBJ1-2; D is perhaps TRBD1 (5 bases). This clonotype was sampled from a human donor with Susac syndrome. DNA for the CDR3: TGCAGTGCTAGAGTCGGGGGAAACTATGGCTACACCTTC. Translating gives CSARVGGNYGYTF.